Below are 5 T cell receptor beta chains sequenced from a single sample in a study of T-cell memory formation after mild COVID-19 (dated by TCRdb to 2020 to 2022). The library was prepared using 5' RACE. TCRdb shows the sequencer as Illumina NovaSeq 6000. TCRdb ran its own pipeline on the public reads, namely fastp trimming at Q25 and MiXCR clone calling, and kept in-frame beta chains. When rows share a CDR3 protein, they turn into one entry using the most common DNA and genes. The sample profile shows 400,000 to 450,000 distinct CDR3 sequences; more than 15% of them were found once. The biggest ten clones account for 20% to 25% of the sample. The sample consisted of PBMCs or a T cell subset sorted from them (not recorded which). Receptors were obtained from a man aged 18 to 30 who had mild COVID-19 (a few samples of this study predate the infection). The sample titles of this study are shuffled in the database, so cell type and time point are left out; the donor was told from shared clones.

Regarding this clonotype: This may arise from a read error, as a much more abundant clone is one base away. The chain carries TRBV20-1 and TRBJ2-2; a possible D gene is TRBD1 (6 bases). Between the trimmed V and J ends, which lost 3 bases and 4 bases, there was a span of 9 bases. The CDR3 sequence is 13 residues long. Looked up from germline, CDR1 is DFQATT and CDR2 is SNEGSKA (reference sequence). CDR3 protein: CSASRGSTGELFF. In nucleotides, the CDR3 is TGCAGTGCTAGTAGGGGGTCCACCGGGGAGCTGTTTTTT.

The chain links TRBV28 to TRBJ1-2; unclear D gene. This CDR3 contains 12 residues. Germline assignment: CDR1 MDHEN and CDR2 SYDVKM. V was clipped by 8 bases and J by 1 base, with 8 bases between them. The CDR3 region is CASRSINYGYTF. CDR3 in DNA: TGTGCCAGCCGTAGCATTAACTATGGCTACACCTTC.

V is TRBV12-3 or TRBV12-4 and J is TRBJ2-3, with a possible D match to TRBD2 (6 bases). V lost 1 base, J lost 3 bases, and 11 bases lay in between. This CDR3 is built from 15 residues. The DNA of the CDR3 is TGTGCCAGCAGTTTAGACACCCGGGGGACAGATACGCAGTATTTT. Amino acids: CASSLDTRGTDTQYF.

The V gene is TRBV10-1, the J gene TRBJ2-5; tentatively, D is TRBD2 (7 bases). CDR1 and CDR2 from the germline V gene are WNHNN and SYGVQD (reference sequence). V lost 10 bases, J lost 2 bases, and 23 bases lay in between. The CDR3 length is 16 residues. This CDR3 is CAIDQTGGVGQETQYF. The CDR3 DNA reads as TGCGCCATCGATCAGACGGGGGGCGTAGGACAAGAGACCCAGTACTTC.

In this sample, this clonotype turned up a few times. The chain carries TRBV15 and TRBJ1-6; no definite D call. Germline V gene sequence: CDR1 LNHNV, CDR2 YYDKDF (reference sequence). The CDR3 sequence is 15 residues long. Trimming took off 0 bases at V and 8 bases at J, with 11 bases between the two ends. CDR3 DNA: TGTGCCACCAGCAGAGAGTTCGAGGGTTATTCACCCCTCCACTTT. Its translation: CATSREFEGYSPLHF.